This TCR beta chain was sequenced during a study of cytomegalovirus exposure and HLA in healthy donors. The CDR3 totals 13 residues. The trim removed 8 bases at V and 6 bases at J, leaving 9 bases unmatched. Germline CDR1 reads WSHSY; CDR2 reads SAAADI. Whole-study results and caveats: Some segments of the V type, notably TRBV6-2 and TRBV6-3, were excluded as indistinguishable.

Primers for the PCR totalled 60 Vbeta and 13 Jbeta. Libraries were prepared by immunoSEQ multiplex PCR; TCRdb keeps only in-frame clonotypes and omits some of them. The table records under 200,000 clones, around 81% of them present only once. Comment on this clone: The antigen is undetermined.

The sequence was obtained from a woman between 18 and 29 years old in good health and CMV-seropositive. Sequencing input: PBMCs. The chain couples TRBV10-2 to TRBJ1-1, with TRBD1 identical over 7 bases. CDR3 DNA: TGCGCCAGCCAGGTCGGACAGGTGTCTGAAGCTTTCTTT. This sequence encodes CASQVGQVSEAFF.